Below, one T cell receptor beta chain is given with its context. Its antigen is unknown. PBMCs, the starting material, were the source of sorted CD4+ and CD8+ T cells. The sample is drawn from a study of CD8+ T cells in alopecia areata. As for the study in general: Patients received oral tofacitinib, 5 to 10 mg twice daily, for moderate-to-severe alopecia areata. Study-wide points: Lesional scalp displayed greater clonality than normal scalp, most notably in alopecia totalis/universalis.

Following extraction, RNA underwent reverse transcription to cDNA, which served as the sequencing template. Produced via immunoSEQ multiplex PCR; TCRdb's table is partial and in-frame only. The data hold hundreds of thousands of clones, with 67% observed a single time. This sequence was found in a human donor with alopecia areata. The sequenced sample was CD4+ T cells sorted from blood, obtained at week 0.

CDR3 sequence (DNA): TGCGCCAGCAGCCGGACAGATAATGAAAAACTGTTTTTT. Protein sequence: CASSRTDNEKLFF. The rearrangement uses TRBV5-1 and TRBJ1-4; the D gene is possibly TRBD1 (6 bases). The CDR3 totals 13 residues. CDR1 SGHRS and CDR2 YFSETQ come from the germline V gene. Trimming stripped 4 bases from V and 4 bases from J, with 8 bases between.